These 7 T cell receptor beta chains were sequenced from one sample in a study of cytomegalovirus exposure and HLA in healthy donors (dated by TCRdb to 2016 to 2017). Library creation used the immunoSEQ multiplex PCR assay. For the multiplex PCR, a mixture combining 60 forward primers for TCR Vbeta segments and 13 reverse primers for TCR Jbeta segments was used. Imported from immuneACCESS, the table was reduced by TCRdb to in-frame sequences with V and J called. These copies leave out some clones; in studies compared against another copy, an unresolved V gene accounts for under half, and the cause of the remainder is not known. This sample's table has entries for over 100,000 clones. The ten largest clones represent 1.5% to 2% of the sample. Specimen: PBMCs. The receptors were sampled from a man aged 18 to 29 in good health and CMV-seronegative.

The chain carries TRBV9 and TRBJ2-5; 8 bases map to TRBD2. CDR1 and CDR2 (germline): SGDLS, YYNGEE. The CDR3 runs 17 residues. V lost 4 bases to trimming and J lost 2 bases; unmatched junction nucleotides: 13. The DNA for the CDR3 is TGTGCCAGCAGCCTGGCGCCGGTAGCGGGAAGACAAGAGACCCAGTACTTC. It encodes CASSLAPVAGRQETQYF.

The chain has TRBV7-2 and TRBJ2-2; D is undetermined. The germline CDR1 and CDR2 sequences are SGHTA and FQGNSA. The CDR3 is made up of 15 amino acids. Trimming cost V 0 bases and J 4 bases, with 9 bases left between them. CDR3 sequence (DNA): TGTGCCAGCAGCTTAGCAGGTCTAGGCACCGGGGAGCTGTTTTTT. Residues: CASSLAGLGTGELFF.

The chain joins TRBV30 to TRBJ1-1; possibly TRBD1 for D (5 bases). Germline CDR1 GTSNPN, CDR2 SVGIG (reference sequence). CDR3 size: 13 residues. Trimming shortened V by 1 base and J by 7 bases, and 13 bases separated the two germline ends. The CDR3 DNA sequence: TGTGCCTGGAGTGACCTTCAGGGAAGTGAAGCTTTCTTT. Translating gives CAWSDLQGSEAFF.

CDR3 amino acids: CASSLEGQMNTEAFF. In DNA, the CDR3 is TGTGCCAGCAGCTTAGAGGGACAGATGAACACTGAAGCTTTCTTT. This chain connects TRBV11-2 to TRBJ1-1, with 7 bases matching TRBD1. The CDR3 has 15 amino acids. Germline V CDR1 and CDR2: SGHAT, FQNNGV. V trimming: 0 bases; J trimming: 0 bases; junction bases outside the gene matches: 1.

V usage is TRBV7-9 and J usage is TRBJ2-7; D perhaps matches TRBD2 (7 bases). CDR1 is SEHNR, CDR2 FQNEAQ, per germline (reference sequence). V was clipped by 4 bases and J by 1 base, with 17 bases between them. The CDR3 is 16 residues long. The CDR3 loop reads CASSSGERTRSYEQYF. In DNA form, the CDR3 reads TGTGCCAGCAGCTCAGGGGAGAGGACTAGGTCCTACGAGCAGTACTTC.

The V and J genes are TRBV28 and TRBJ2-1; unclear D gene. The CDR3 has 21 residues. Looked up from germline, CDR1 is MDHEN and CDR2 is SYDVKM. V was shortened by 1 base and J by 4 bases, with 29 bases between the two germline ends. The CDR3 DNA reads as TGTGCCAGCAGTTTATTTGGCTTTAGTCCCAAGGTGCGGTCTCGTTACAATGAGCAGTTCTTC. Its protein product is CASSLFGFSPKVRSRYNEQFF.

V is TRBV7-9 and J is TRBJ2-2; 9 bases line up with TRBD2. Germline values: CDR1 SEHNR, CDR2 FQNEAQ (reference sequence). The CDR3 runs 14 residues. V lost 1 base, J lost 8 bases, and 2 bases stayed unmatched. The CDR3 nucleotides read TGTGCCAGCAGCTTAGGACTAGCGGAGGGGGAGCTGTTTTTT. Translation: CASSLGLAEGELFF.